This T cell receptor (beta chain) appears in the sequencing data of a study of response to subunit inactivated influenza vaccine. Study findings and constraints: There was a suggestion from the authors that each seasonal influenza vaccination recruits few new T cells.

Regarding this clonotype: Its antigen is undetermined.

Per germline, CDR1 MGHDK and CDR2 SYGVNS. The CDR3 sequence is 18 residues long. V was clipped by 4 bases and J by 6 bases; unmatched bases: 21. Each CDR3 protein gets one entry after TCRdb re-called the RT-PCR reads with MiXCR. Of 500,000 to 600,000 distinct CDR3 sequences listed, roughly 12% are singletons. This clonotype was obtained from a man in his fifties who received an inactivated influenza vaccine. Specimen: PBMCs from blood, collected on the day of vaccination. The J gene is TRBJ2-7, the V gene TRBV25-1, with 7 bases lining up with TRBD1. The CDR3 DNA reads as TGTGCCAGCAGTGGTCACGCCCTCGGCAACAGGGGATATGGCGAGCAGTACTTC. Protein: CASSGHALGNRGYGEQYF.